These 27 T cell receptor beta chains came from one sample sequenced in a study of T cell responses to AZD1222 COVID-19 vaccine. Here immunoSEQ multiplex PCR was the method, and the copy in TCRdb shows in-frame clones only, minus some. This table holds 130,000 to 150,000 clones, 85% to 95% found once. This specimen was peripheral blood, taken after recovery from COVID-19. Source of these receptors: an adult who had recovered from COVID-19.

Points on this clone: The junction shows a germline mismatch at one end, possibly a read error. This chain connects TRBV7-2 to TRBJ2-7; the D gene is possibly TRBD2 (6 bases). The CDR3 covers 12 residues. Germline V lookup: CDR1 SGHTA, CDR2 FQGNSA. The CDR3 loop reads CASSLEVGGPGF. DNA of the CDR3: TGTGCCAGCAGCTTAGAGGTGGGAGGTCCTGGCTTC.

The rearrangement uses TRBV5-1 and TRBJ2-1, with 9 nucleotides matching TRBD1. CDR1 is SGHRS, CDR2 YFSETQ, per germline. CDR3 length: 14 amino acids. V trimming: 4 bases; J trimming: 7 bases; junction bases outside the gene matches: 6. DNA of the CDR3: TGCGCCAGCAGCCAGAACAGGGGGCTTAATGAGCAGTTCTTC. Residues: CASSQNRGLNEQFF.

J is TRBJ2-7 and V is TRBV2; the match to TRBD2 covers 8 bases. CDR1 and CDR2 from the germline V gene are SNHLY and FYNNEI. The CDR3 spans 14 residues. V lost 0 bases, J lost 7 bases, and 5 bases stayed unmatched. DNA of the CDR3: TGTGCCAGCAGTGAAGCGCGGGAGGTGGGTGAGCAGTACTTC. Amino acid sequence: CASSEAREVGEQYF.

The chain carries TRBV12-3 or TRBV12-4 and TRBJ2-5; no reliable D call. With 3 bases removed from V and 5 bases from J, the gap between germline ends came to 10 bases. The length of the CDR3 is 13 residues. CDR3 region: CASSFPGRETQYF. The CDR3 bases are TGTGCCAGCAGTTTCCCCGGACGGGAGACCCAGTACTTC.

The V gene is TRBV18, the J gene TRBJ2-1, with 11 bases identical to TRBD1. Germline trimming cut 7 bases from V and 5 bases from J; bases unmatched to any gene: 4. The germline V gene encodes CDR1 KGHSH and CDR2 LQKENI. The CDR3 spans 14 residues. DNA of the CDR3: TGTGCCAGCTACCGGGACAGGGGGAACAATGAGCAGTTCTTC. It translates to CASYRDRGNNEQFF.

The J gene is TRBJ2-1, the V gene TRBV19; D is unclear. Germline V CDR1 and CDR2: LNHDA, SQIVND (reference sequence). V lost 2 bases and J 0 bases, leaving 8 bases between the germline ends. This CDR3 is built from 15 residues. The CDR3 sequence: CASSIFGNSYNEQFF. The CDR3 bases are TGTGCCAGTAGTATATTCGGTAACTCCTACAATGAGCAGTTCTTC.

V and J are TRBV28 and TRBJ2-7; D is uncertain. The V end lost 5 bases, the J end lost 9 bases, and 11 bases lay between the germline ends. The CDR3 loop spans 11 amino acids. The germline CDR1 and CDR2 sequences are MDHEN and SYDVKM. Written as DNA, the CDR3 is TGTGCCAGCAGTACCTACAGAAGGCAGTACTTC. This translates into CASSTYRRQYF.

This clone was counted a single time. CDR3 protein: CASSLVAGGPDEQYF. Written as DNA, the CDR3 is TGTGCCAGCAGTTTGGTAGCGGGAGGGCCCGACGAGCAGTACTTC. V is TRBV27 and J is TRBJ2-7; TRBD2 matches at 11 bases. The ends lost 3 bases at V and 5 bases at J; junction bases unmatched: 6. This CDR3 contains 15 residues. Germline V gene sequence: CDR1 MNHEY, CDR2 SMNVEV (reference sequence).

The genes are TRBV7-9 and TRBJ2-1; D may be TRBD1 or TRBD2 (7 bases each). The ends were cut back, 5 bases at V and 5 bases at J, with 16 bases in the middle. Germline-derived CDR1 and CDR2 are SEHNR and FQNEAQ (reference sequence). The CDR3 length is 15 residues. The CDR3 sequence: CASSPDREGHNEQFF. CDR3 nucleotides: TGTGCCAGCAGCCCAGACAGGGAGGGGCACAATGAGCAGTTCTTC.

The rearrangement links TRBV5-4 to TRBJ2-3; 13 bases are a match to TRBD2. The ends lost 3 bases at V and 5 bases at J; junction bases unmatched: 9. Germline CDR1 SGHNT, CDR2 YYREEE (reference sequence). This CDR3 is 17 amino acids long. The CDR3 region has the DNA TGTGCCAGCAGCTCTATCGGACTAGCGGGAGACGGAGATACGCAGTATTTT. It is translated as CASSSIGLAGDGDTQYF. The whole variable domain, remainder taken from reference TRBV5-4 and TRBJ2-3, is ETGVTQSPTHLIKTRGQQVTLRCSSQSGHNTVSWYQQALGQGPQFIFQYYREEENGRGNFPPRFSGLQFPNYSSELNVNALELDDSALYLCASSSIGLAGDGDTQYFGPGTRLTVL.

This sequence joins TRBV5-1 and TRBJ1-1; 9 bases align to TRBD1. CDR1 and CDR2 from the germline V gene are SGHRS and YFSETQ. The CDR3 runs to 15 residues. Losses at the gene ends were 3 bases for V and 7 bases for J; bases not matched to a gene: 10. The CDR3 protein is CASSSWDRDLGEAFF. The CDR3 DNA reads as TGCGCCAGCAGCTCCTGGGACAGGGATCTCGGTGAAGCTTTCTTT.

The genes are TRBV14 and TRBJ1-1; no clear D. With 4 bases removed from V and 6 bases from J, the gap between germline ends came to 15 bases. Germline lookup yields CDR1 SGHDN and CDR2 FVKESK. The CDR3 spans 14 residues. The CDR3 is CASSLLDVSSEAFF. CDR3 DNA: TGTGCCAGCAGCCTCTTGGACGTTTCCTCTGAAGCTTTCTTT.

The V call is TRBV18, the J call TRBJ1-4, with D tentatively TRBD1 (6 bases). The germline CDR1 and CDR2 sequences are KGHSH and LQKENI. The V and J ends lost 3 bases and 4 bases respectively, with 12 bases between them. The CDR3 spans 15 residues. CDR3 sequence reads: CASSPTGTRNEKLFF. The CDR3 bases are TGTGCCAGCTCACCCACAGGGACCCGTAATGAAAAACTGTTTTTT.

This sequence joins TRBV28 and TRBJ1-1; TRBD1 might be the D (5 bases). CDR1 MDHEN and CDR2 SYDVKM come from the germline V gene. V lost 5 bases and J lost 6, with 16 bases in between. This CDR3 has 14 residues. DNA of the CDR3: TGTGCCAGCAGTCGGGGAGGGGTAAGCGCTGAAGCTTTCTTT. Amino acid sequence: CASSRGGVSAEAFF.

V gene TRBV6-6 combines with J gene TRBJ1-2, with 7 nucleotides matching TRBD1. This CDR3 spans 13 amino acids. Germline V gene lookup returns CDR1 MNHNY and CDR2 SVGAGI (reference sequence). Trimming removed 4 bases from V and 4 bases from J; junction bases left unmatched: 3. The CDR3 loop reads CASSFRTGYGYTF. CDR3 coding DNA: TGTGCCAGCAGTTTTAGGACAGGCTATGGCTACACCTTC.

The chain uses TRBV30 and TRBJ2-3; 10 bases map to TRBD2. Germline CDR1 and CDR2: GTSNPN and SVGIG (reference sequence). V lost 5 bases to trimming and J lost 0 bases; unmatched junction nucleotides: 11. The CDR3 is 17 residues long. DNA of the CDR3: TGTGCCTGGGTCGGGACTAGCGAGACGCTTAGCACAGATACGCAGTATTTT. Translation: CAWVGTSETLSTDTQYF.

The J gene is TRBJ2-5, the V gene TRBV28; 8 positions match TRBD1. The CDR3 contains 16 residues. CDR1 is MDHEN and CDR2 is SYDVKM in the germline V gene. After removal of 2 bases from V and 4 bases from J, the junction contained 9 bases not matched to a gene. The CDR3: CASSLSTGQGRETQYF. Written as DNA, the CDR3 is TGTGCCAGCAGTTTAAGCACCGGACAGGGAAGAGAGACCCAGTACTTC.

This clone was seen just once. The chain uses TRBV28 and TRBJ1-6; D is ambiguous. Trimming cost V 6 bases and J 3 bases, with 9 bases left between them. The CDR3 consists of 14 residues. From germline, CDR1 is MDHEN and CDR2 SYDVKM. CDR3 loop: CASSPSGYNSPLHF. The CDR3 nucleotides read TGTGCCAGCAGCCCGTCGGGCTATAATTCACCCCTCCACTTT.

The rearrangement joins TRBV27 to TRBJ2-1, with D possibly TRBD2 on 6 matching bases. The germline CDR1 and CDR2 sequences are MNHEY and SMNVEV (reference sequence). There are 13 residues in the CDR3. The V end was cut by 3 bases, the J end by 6 bases, with 9 bases between. CDR3 region: CASSFLGGNEQFF. The DNA for the CDR3 is TGTGCCAGCAGTTTCCTGGGGGGCAATGAGCAGTTCTTC.

The chain carries TRBV3-1 (or the pseudogene TRBV3-2) and TRBJ1-6; no clear D. With 4 bases removed from V and 14 bases from J, the gap between germline ends came to 18 bases. CDR1 and CDR2 (germline): LGHDT, YNNKEL (reference sequence). The length of the CDR3 is 14 residues. DNA of the CDR3: TGTGCCAGCAGCCGTAGAGAAGTAGACACGGCCCTCCACTTT. This codes for CASSRREVDTALHF.

The gene calls are TRBV12-2 and TRBJ1-2. TRBV12-2 is tagged as a pseudogene. This CDR3 region has 17 residues. The CDR3 is CASRSLPGRGGRAGYTF. In nucleotides, the CDR3 is TGTGCAAGTCGCTCCCTTCCGGGACGGGGGGGTAGGGCTGGCTACACCTTC.

V is TRBV14 and J is TRBJ2-3; D perhaps matches TRBD2 (5 bases). The germline V gene encodes CDR1 SGHDN and CDR2 FVKESK. Trimming removed 0 bases at V and 6 bases at J, with 13 bases between. CDR3 length: 15 amino acids. CDR3 sequence (DNA): TGTGCCAGCAGCCAAGACGCGCACCGGAGGGATACGCAGTATTTT. It codes for CASSQDAHRRDTQYF.

This sequence joins TRBV11-3 and TRBJ2-1; a weak D match, TRBD2 (6 bases). This CDR3 has 17 residues. V dropped 5 bases and J dropped 0 bases, with 17 bases sitting between them. Germline assignment: CDR1 SGHNT and CDR2 YENEEA. The CDR3 reads CASSLTGRGYSYNEQFF. The CDR3 DNA reads as TGTGCCAGCAGCCTCACCGGGAGAGGGTACTCCTACAATGAGCAGTTCTTC.

The J gene is TRBJ1-6, the V gene TRBV4-2; TRBD1 agrees at 8 bases. The junction had 4 bases not matched to a gene; V was cut back by 1 base and J by 8 bases. Germline values: CDR1 LGHNA, CDR2 YNFKEQ. This CDR3 contains 15 residues. The CDR3 spells CASSQAGQGYSPLHF. Written as DNA, the CDR3 is TGTGCCAGCAGCCAAGCCGGACAGGGCTATTCACCCCTCCACTTT.

The CDR3 loop is CASSSSQGRYGYTF. Here the CDR3 DNA reads TGTGCCAGCAGTTCCTCACAGGGACGCTATGGCTACACCTTC. This rearrangement joins TRBV28 to TRBJ1-2; D is possibly TRBD1 (6 bases). Deletions cut 4 bases from V and 4 bases from J, with 13 bases between. This CDR3 has 14 amino acids. CDR1 is MDHEN and CDR2 is SYDVKM in the germline V gene.

CDR3 sequence reads: CASSATSGSPPYNEQFF. The CDR3 coding sequence is TGTGCCAGCAGTGCGACTAGCGGGAGTCCCCCCTACAATGAGCAGTTCTTC. This chain uses TRBV25-1 with TRBJ2-1; 12 nucleotides align to TRBD2. Germline-derived CDR1 and CDR2 are MGHDK and SYGVNS. Germline trimming cut 4 bases from V and 2 bases from J; bases unmatched to any gene: 6. The CDR3 is 17 amino acids.

This sequence joins TRBV27 and TRBJ2-3; D is perhaps TRBD1 or TRBD2 (5 bases each). This CDR3 region has 16 residues. Germline V CDR1 and CDR2: MNHEY, SMNVEV (reference sequence). The V end lost 4 bases, the J end lost 8 bases, and 22 bases lay between the germline ends. The CDR3 nucleotides read TGTGCCAGCAGTTCGTCGGGACCCCAGGGACCAGTTACGCAGTATTTT. This codes for CASSSSGPQGPVTQYF.